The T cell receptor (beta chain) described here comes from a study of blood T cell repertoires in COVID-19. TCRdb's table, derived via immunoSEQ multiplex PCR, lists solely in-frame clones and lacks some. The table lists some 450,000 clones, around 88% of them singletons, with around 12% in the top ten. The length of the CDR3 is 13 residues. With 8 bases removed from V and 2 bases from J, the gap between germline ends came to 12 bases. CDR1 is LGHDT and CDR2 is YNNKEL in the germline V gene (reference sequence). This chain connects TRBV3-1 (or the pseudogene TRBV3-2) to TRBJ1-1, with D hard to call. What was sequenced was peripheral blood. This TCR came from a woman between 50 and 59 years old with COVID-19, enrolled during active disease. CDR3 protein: CASSTTDNTEAFF. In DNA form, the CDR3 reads TGTGCCAGCTCCACGACTGATAACACTGAAGCTTTCTTT.